Listed below are T cell receptor beta chains from one sample, sequenced in a study of cytomegalovirus exposure and HLA in healthy donors. Repertoires were generated with immunoSEQ multiplex PCR, while TCRdb's copy carries only in-frame clones and drops some. The table includes about 160,000 clones, about 81% detected once. The sample taken for sequencing was PBMCs. These TCRs come from a woman in her 50s in good health and CMV-seropositive. The CDR3 runs from the conserved cysteine through the conserved F or W. A D gene is named only where the DNA matches it firmly. Only some rows state a clone size, as once, few, many or a class for expanded clones.

>NA|once|TRBV6-1|TRBJ1-2
CASRLNQGLGGYTF
TGTGCCAGCAGACTAAACCAGGGACTGGGTGGCTACACCTTC
>NA|NA|TRBV28|TRBJ1-1
CASSGHLNTEAFF
TGTGCCAGCAGTGGACACTTGAACACTGAAGCTTTCTTT
>NA|NA|TRBV16|TRBJ1-5
CASSQSRGAQPQHF
TGTGCCAGCAGCCAATCGCGCGGGGCACAGCCCCAGCATTTT
>TRBD2|few|TRBV2|TRBJ2-2
CASSEDGVAGGLLTGELFF
TGTGCCAGCAGTGAAGATGGAGTAGCGGGGGGCCTCCTTACCGGGGAGCTGTTTTTT
>NA|NA|TRBV4-2|TRBJ2-1
CASSQDPGEDNEQFF
TGTGCCAGCAGCCAAGACCCGGGGGAGGACAATGAGCAGTTCTTC
>NA|NA|TRBV7-2|TRBJ1-1
CASSLAGDPTEAFF
TGTGCCAGCAGCTTAGCAGGGGATCCCACTGAAGCTTTCTTT
>NA|NA|TRBV19|TRBJ1-4
CASSVQGAEKLFF
TGTGCCAGTAGCGTACAGGGTGCTGAAAAACTGTTTTTT
>NA|NA|TRBV7-3|TRBJ2-1
CASSLDRDNEQFF
TGTGCCAGCAGCTTAGACCGGGACAATGAGCAGTTCTTC
>TRBD1|NA|TRBV2|TRBJ1-5
CASGTGRDQPQHF
TGTGCCAGCGGGACAGGCCGTGATCAGCCCCAGCATTTT
>TRBD1|NA|TRBV5-6|TRBJ2-7
CASSLVSGGLEQYF
TGTGCCAGCAGCTTGGTGTCAGGGGGCCTCGAGCAGTACTTC
>NA|NA|TRBV21-1|TRBJ2-3
CASSSRDRGQEDTQYF
TGTGCCAGCAGCTCCCGGGACAGGGGGCAGGAAGATACGCAGTATTTT
>TRBD1|NA|TRBV18|TRBJ1-1
CASSPDRELSTEAFF
TGTGCCAGCTCTCCGGACAGGGAATTGAGCACTGAAGCTTTCTTT
>NA|NA|TRBV9|TRBJ1-1
CASSPVPSSAEAFF
TGTGCCAGCAGCCCTGTTCCCTCGAGCGCTGAAGCTTTCTTT
>NA|NA|TRBV5-4|TRBJ1-2
CASGQREDYGYTF
TGTGCCAGCGGCCAGCGGGAGGACTATGGCTACACCTTC
>TRBD1|NA|TRBV5-1|TRBJ2-2
CASSQTGVGTGELFF
TGCGCCAGCAGCCAAACAGGGGTTGGCACCGGGGAGCTGTTTTTT
>NA|NA|TRBV10-2|TRBJ1-1
CASSDFDRFEAFF
TGCGCCAGCAGTGATTTCGACAGGTTTGAAGCTTTCTTT
>NA|NA|TRBV9|TRBJ1-1
CASSVVEGGSMNTEAFF
TGTGCCAGCAGCGTAGTAGAGGGAGGCTCCATGAACACTGAAGCTTTCTTT
>NA|NA|TRBV6-1|TRBJ1-2
CASSVRTSANYGYTF
TGTGCCAGCAGTGTTAGGACATCAGCTAACTATGGCTACACCTTC
>TRBD1|NA|TRBV30|TRBJ1-6
CAWHTGGNSPLHF
TGTGCCTGGCACACAGGGGGTAATTCACCCCTCCACTTT
>NA|NA|TRBV14|TRBJ2-5
CASSQVAGPKETQYF
TGTGCCAGCAGCCAAGTTGCAGGGCCCAAAGAGACCCAGTACTTC